Below, 21 T cell receptor beta chains from the same sample are listed, as sequenced in a study of blood T cell repertoires in COVID-19. The repertoire was sequenced with immunoSEQ multiplex PCR; TCRdb's copy has only in-frame clones and lacks some. The data show fewer than 250,000 clones, with about 93% seen just once and roughly 0.79% held by the top ten. Specimen: peripheral blood. These receptors came from a man aged 25 to 40 with COVID-19, enrolled during active disease.

The rearrangement joins TRBV5-4 to TRBJ2-1, with D unresolved. The CDR3 loop spans 15 amino acids. V gave up 2 bases and J gave up 0 bases, with 9 bases separating them. Germline CDR1 SGHNT, CDR2 YYREEE (reference sequence). The CDR3 DNA is TGTGCCAGCAGCTTCCCTAGAAACTCCTACAATGAGCAGTTCTTC. It codes for CASSFPRNSYNEQFF.

This chain joins TRBV9 and TRBJ2-2, with D maybe TRBD1 (6 bases). CDR3 size: 16 residues. Germline CDR1 SGDLS, CDR2 YYNGEE. V was shortened by 1 base and J by 7 bases, with 17 bases between the two germline ends. The DNA for the CDR3 is TGTGCCAGCAGCGTACTCCAGGAGGCAGGGGTCGGGGAGCTGTTTTTT. Residues: CASSVLQEAGVGELFF.

The chain is built from TRBV25-1 and TRBJ2-4; the D gene is possibly TRBD1 (6 bases). Germline CDR1 and CDR2: MGHDK and SYGVNS. The CDR3 is 15 amino acids. Trimming cost V 3 bases and J 0 bases, with 9 bases left between them. The CDR3 DNA is TGTGCCAGCAGTGATCAGGGGTTAGCCAAAAACATTCAGTACTTC. Amino acids: CASSDQGLAKNIQYF.

The V gene is TRBV7-9, the J gene TRBJ2-7, with D uncertain. The V gene's germline CDR1 is SEHNR and CDR2 FQNEAQ (reference sequence). This CDR3 is built from 14 residues. The V end lost 5 bases, the J end lost 0 bases, and 11 bases lay between the germline ends. In DNA, the CDR3 is TGTGCCAGCAGCCTGTTGACAAGCTCCTACGAGCAGTACTTC. It is translated as CASSLLTSSYEQYF. Complete variable domain (other parts from reference TRBV7-9 and TRBJ2-7): DTGVSQNPRHKITKRGQNVTFRCDPISEHNRLYWYRQTLGQGPEFLTYFQNEAQLEKSRLLSDRFSAERPKGSFSTLEIQRTEQGDSAMYLCASSLLTSSYEQYFGPGTRLTVT.

V gene TRBV5-4 combines with J gene TRBJ1-1, with unresolved D. The CDR3 is made up of 14 amino acids. The germline V gene encodes CDR1 SGHNT and CDR2 YYREEE (reference sequence). Trimming took 2 bases from V and 0 from J, leaving 8 bases between them. As DNA, the CDR3 is TGTGCCAGCAGCTTATCAGCGATGAACACTGAAGCTTTCTTT. It codes for CASSLSAMNTEAFF.

The table lists this clone with a count of one. The chain is built from TRBV24-1 and TRBJ2-5; 9 nucleotides agree with TRBD2. Germline V gene data show CDR1 as KGHDR and CDR2 as SFDVKD. After removal of 4 bases from V and 1 base from J, the junction contained 3 bases not matched to a gene. The CDR3 sequence is 15 residues long. The CDR3 protein is CATSDPTSGQETQYF. In DNA form, the CDR3 reads TGTGCCACCAGTGACCCGACTAGCGGCCAAGAGACCCAGTACTTC.

V is TRBV3-1 (or the pseudogene TRBV3-2) and J is TRBJ1-1; TRBD1 might be the D (5 bases). CDR1 is LGHDT and CDR2 is YNNKEL in the germline V gene (reference sequence). Trimming pared 2 bases from V and 5 bases from J, leaving 6 bases between. CDR3 length: 12 amino acids. CDR3 amino acids: CASSQRGTEAFF. The CDR3 nucleotides read TGTGCCAGCAGCCAACGGGGGACTGAAGCTTTCTTT.

V is TRBV7-9 and J is TRBJ1-2; the D is unclear. Trimming took off 3 bases at V and 3 bases at J, with 8 bases between the two ends. Germline V gives CDR1 SEHNR, CDR2 FQNEAQ (reference sequence). The CDR3 is made up of 13 amino acids. The CDR3, as DNA: TGTGCCAGCAGCTTGAGGGAGGACTATGGCTACACCTTC. Translation gives CASSLREDYGYTF.

The J gene is TRBJ2-5, the V gene TRBV5-6, with 8 bases aligning to TRBD1. This CDR3 is 15 amino acids long. Germline V gives CDR1 SGHDT, CDR2 YYEEEE. V lost 4 bases and J lost 5; bases outside the gene matches: 10. The CDR3: CASSLGRGRWETQYF. DNA of the CDR3: TGTGCCAGCAGCCTAGGCAGGGGGCGGTGGGAGACCCAGTACTTC.

The chain is built from TRBV3-1 (or the pseudogene TRBV3-2) and TRBJ1-5; 7 nucleotides match TRBD1. CDR1 and CDR2 from the germline V gene are LGHDT and YNNKEL (reference sequence). V lost 1 base to trimming and J lost 7 bases; unmatched junction nucleotides: 4. The CDR3 loop spans 14 amino acids. CDR3 sequence: CASSQGTGGQPQHF. The CDR3 DNA is TGTGCCAGCAGCCAAGGGACAGGTGGACAGCCCCAGCATTTT.

The rearrangement links TRBV4-1 to TRBJ2-7; the D gene is possibly TRBD1 (6 bases). The CDR3 runs to 16 residues. CDR1 is MGHRA, CDR2 YSYEKL, per germline. The V gene lost 3 bases and the J gene lost 1 base, with 16 bases spanning the gap. The chain's CDR3 is CASSQGAGTGSYEQYF. Here the CDR3 DNA reads TGCGCCAGCAGCCAGGGGGCTGGGACGGGATCCTACGAGCAGTACTTC.

The chain links TRBV6-5 to TRBJ1-2; D is perhaps TRBD1 (5 bases). Germline-derived CDR1 and CDR2 are MNHEY and SVGAGI. V was trimmed by 0 bases and J by 2 bases, leaving 10 bases between them. The CDR3 extends over 15 amino acids. CDR3 sequence: CASSYSPGGNYGYTF. The CDR3 DNA sequence: TGTGCCAGCAGTTACTCCCCCGGGGGGAACTATGGCTACACCTTC.

A note on this clone: The germline gene is not matched at one end of the junction; a read error may be the cause. The rearrangement uses TRBV9 and TRBJ2-2; TRBD2 is a possible D gene (7 bases). Germline V gene lookup returns CDR1 SGDLS and CDR2 YYNGEE. This CDR3 has 15 residues. The DNA for the CDR3 is TGTGCCCGCAGCGTAGGCGGGGGCCGGGGCGGGGAGCTGTTTTTT. This sequence encodes CARSVGGGRGGELFF.

This sequence joins TRBV5-4 and TRBJ2-7; D remains unclear. Trimming pared 5 bases from V and 2 bases from J, leaving 14 bases between. Germline CDR1 is SGHNT and CDR2 is YYREEE (reference sequence). This CDR3 comprises 14 residues. The chain's CDR3 is CASSARADPYEQYF. CDR3 DNA: TGTGCCAGCAGTGCCCGTGCGGATCCCTACGAGCAGTACTTC. The whole variable domain, remainder taken from reference TRBV5-4 and TRBJ2-7, is ETGVTQSPTHLIKTRGQQVTLRCSSQSGHNTVSWYQQALGQGPQFIFQYYREEENGRGNFPPRFSGLQFPNYSSELNVNALELDDSALYLCASSARADPYEQYFGPGTRLTVT.

The rearrangement uses TRBV10-3 and TRBJ2-7; 8 positions match TRBD1. Germline V CDR1 and CDR2: ENHRY, SYGVKD. This CDR3 has 14 amino acids. With 3 bases clipped from V and 3 bases from J, the junction kept 4 bases outside the gene matches. CDR3 nucleotide sequence: TGTGCCATCAGTGAAACCACAGGGGGCTACGAGCAGTACTTC. Translated: CAISETTGGYEQYF.

V gene TRBV6-4 combines with J gene TRBJ2-2; weak D call: TRBD1 (6 bases). The CDR3 totals 16 residues. V shed 4 bases and J shed 3 bases, with 15 bases lying between them. Germline lookup yields CDR1 MRHNA and CDR2 SNTAGT. CDR3 region: CASSVSYREYTGELFF. The CDR3 DNA follows: TGTGCCAGCAGTGTCTCCTACAGGGAGTACACCGGGGAGCTGTTTTTT.

The chain joins TRBV3-1 (or the pseudogene TRBV3-2) to TRBJ1-2, with 9 bases aligning to TRBD1. The ends lost 3 bases at V and 6 bases at J; junction bases unmatched: 8. Germline CDR1 reads LGHDT; CDR2 reads YNNKEL (reference sequence). The CDR3 consists of 15 residues. CDR3 bases: TGTGCCAGCAGCCAGCAACCGGGACAGGGCCATGGCTACACCTTC. It is translated as CASSQQPGQGHGYTF.

The V and J genes are TRBV7-2 and TRBJ1-3, with D unresolved. The CDR3 is made up of 14 amino acids. Germline assignment: CDR1 SGHTA and CDR2 FQGNSA. Deletions cut 3 bases from V and 0 bases from J, with 6 bases between. Written as DNA, the CDR3 is TGTGCCAGCAGCTTGGACTTCTCTGGAAACACCATATATTTT. Protein sequence: CASSLDFSGNTIYF.

The genes are TRBV6-7 and TRBJ1-3, with 9 bases lining up with TRBD1. TRBV6-7 is identified as an open reading frame with a role that is uncertain. The CDR3 runs to 17 residues. V shed 0 bases, J shed 0 bases, and the junction held 3 bases outside the gene matches. Here the CDR3 DNA reads TGTGCCAGCAGTTACTCCGGGACAGGGCTCTCTGGAAACACCATATATTTT. Translating gives CASSYSGTGLSGNTIYF.

The CDR3 sequence is CASTPGGGTTGELFF. In DNA form, the CDR3 reads TGCGCCAGCACCCCGGGGGGGGGTACCACCGGGGAGCTGTTTTTT. The rearrangement uses TRBV5-1 and TRBJ2-2, with 8 bases lining up with TRBD2. Trimming took 6 bases from V and 4 from J; bases not matched to a gene: 8. The CDR3 sequence is 15 residues long. The germline gives CDR1 SGHRS, CDR2 YFSETQ.

The V and J genes are TRBV7-3 and TRBJ1-6; possible D gene TRBD1, 6 bases. This CDR3 has 15 amino acids. Per the germline V gene, CDR1 is SGHTA and CDR2 is FQGTGA. Trimming left V 3 bases short and J 6 bases short, with 12 bases between. CDR3 coding DNA: TGTGCCAGCAGCTTGGGAGGGGGGCTTAATTCACCCCTCCACTTT. Residues: CASSLGGGLNSPLHF.